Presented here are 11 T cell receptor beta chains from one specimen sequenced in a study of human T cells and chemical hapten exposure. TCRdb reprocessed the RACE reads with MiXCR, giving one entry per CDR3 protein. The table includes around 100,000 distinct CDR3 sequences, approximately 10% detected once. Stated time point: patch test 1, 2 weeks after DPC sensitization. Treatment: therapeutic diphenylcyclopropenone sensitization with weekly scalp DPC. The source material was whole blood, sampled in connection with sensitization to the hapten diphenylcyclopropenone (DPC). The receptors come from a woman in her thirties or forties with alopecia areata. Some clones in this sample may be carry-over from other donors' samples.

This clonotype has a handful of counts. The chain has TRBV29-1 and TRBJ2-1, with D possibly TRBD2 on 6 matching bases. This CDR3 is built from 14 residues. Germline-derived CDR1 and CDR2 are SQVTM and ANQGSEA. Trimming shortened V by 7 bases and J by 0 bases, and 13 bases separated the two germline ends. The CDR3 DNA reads TGCAGCGACAATGTAGCGGTCTCCTACAATGAGCAGTTCTTC. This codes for CSDNVAVSYNEQFF.

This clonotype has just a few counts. The CDR3 is CATRGLVDNEQFF. CDR3 bases: TGTGCCACCCGGGGACTAGTTGACAATGAGCAGTTCTTC. This rearrangement joins TRBV27 to TRBJ2-1; 8 bases line up with TRBD2. The ends lost 10 bases at V and 5 bases at J; junction bases unmatched: 7. Germline assignment: CDR1 MNHEY and CDR2 SMNVEV (reference sequence). The length of the CDR3 is 13 residues.

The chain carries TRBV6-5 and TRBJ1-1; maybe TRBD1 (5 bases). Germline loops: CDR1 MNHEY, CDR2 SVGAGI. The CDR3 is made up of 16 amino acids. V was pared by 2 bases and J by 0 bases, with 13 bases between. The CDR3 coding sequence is TGTGCCAGCAGTTACGCCACAGGTTTTATGAACACTGAAGCTTTCTTT. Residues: CASSYATGFMNTEAFF.

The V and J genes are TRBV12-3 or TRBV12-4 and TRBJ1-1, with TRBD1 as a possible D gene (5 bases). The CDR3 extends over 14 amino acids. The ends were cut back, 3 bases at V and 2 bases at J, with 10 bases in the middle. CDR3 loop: CASSFSGFNTEAFF. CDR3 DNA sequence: TGTGCCAGCAGTTTCTCAGGGTTCAACACTGAAGCTTTCTTT.

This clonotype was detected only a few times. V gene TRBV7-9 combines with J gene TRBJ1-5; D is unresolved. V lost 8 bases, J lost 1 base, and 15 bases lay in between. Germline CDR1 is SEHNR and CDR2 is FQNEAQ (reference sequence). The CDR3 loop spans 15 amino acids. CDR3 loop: CASPPMGVSNQPQHF. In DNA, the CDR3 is TGTGCCAGCCCCCCAATGGGCGTGAGCAATCAGCCCCAGCATTTT.

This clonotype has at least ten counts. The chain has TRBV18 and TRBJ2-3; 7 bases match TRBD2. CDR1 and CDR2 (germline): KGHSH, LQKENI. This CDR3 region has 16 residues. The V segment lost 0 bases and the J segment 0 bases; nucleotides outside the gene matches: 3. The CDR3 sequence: CASSPPAGRSTDTQYF. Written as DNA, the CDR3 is TGTGCCAGCTCACCACCAGCGGGGCGTAGCACAGATACGCAGTATTTT.

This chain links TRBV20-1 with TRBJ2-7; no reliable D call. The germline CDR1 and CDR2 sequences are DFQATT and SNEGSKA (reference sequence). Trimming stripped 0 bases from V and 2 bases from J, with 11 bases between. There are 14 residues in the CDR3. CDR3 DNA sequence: TGCAGTGCTAGAGATTCGACCCTTACCTACGAGCAGTACTTC. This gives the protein CSARDSTLTYEQYF.

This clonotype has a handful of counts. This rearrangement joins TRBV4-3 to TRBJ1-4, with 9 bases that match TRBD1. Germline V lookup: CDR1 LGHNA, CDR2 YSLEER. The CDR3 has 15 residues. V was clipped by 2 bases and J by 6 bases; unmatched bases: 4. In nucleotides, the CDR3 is TGCGCCAGCAGCCAAATCAGACAGGGGGATGAAAAACTGTTTTTT. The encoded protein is CASSQIRQGDEKLFF.

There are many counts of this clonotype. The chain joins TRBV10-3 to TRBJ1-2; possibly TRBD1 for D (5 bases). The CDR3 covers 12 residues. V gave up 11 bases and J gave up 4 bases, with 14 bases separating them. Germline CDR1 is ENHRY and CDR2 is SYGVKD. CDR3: CAAEGEAYGYTF. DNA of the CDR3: TGTGCCGCGGAAGGGGAGGCCTATGGCTACACCTTC.

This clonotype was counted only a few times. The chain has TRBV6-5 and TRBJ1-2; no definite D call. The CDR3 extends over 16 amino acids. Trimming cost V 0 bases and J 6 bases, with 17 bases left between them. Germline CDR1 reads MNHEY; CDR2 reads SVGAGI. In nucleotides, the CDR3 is TGTGCCAGCAGTTACTCGATAGAGGGAGCGGTTCATGGCTACACCTTC. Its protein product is CASSYSIEGAVHGYTF.

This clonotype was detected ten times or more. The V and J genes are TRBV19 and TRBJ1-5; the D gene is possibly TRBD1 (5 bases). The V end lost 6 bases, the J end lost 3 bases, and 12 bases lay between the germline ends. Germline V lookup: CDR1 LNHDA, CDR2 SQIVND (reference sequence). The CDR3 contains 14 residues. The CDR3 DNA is TGTGCCAGTAGGCAGGCAGGGCCCAATCAGCCCCAGCATTTT. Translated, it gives CASRQAGPNQPQHF.